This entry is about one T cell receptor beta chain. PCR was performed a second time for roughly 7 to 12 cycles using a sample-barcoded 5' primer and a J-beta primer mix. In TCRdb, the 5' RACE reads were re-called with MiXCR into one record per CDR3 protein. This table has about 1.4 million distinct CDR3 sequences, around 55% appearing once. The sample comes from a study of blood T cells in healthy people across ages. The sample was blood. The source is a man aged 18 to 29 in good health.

The CDR3 sequence is CASLSGGVDEQFF. In nucleotides, the CDR3 is TGTGCCAGCCTGTCCGGGGGGGTCGATGAGCAGTTCTTC. V is TRBV6-6 and J is TRBJ2-1; 8 bases match TRBD2. This CDR3 spans 13 amino acids. CDR1 MNHNY and CDR2 SVGAGI come from the germline V gene (reference sequence). Germline trimming cut 8 bases from V and 8 bases from J; bases unmatched to any gene: 8.